The clone carrying this T cell receptor (beta chain) is deemed medium-sized by its frequency. This sample was included in a study of CXCR3-negative and CXCR3-positive naive CD8 T cells. The CDR3 extends over 15 amino acids. The germline V gene encodes CDR1 MDHEN and CDR2 SYDVKM. Libraries were UMI-labeled 5' RACE TRB cDNA. Reprocessing the 5' RACE reads, TCRdb reports a single entry for every CDR3 protein and omits DNA. This sample lists 35,000 to 40,000 distinct CDR3 sequences; its ten largest clones have roughly 15%. This TCR came from a human donor in good health. Some clones in this sample may be carry-over from other donors' samples. The sample consisted of memory CD8+ T cells from blood. The V and J genes are TRBV28 and TRBJ2-7; TCRdb proposes TRBD1, but this gene call is untestable without DNA. CDR3 sequence: CASTSVDRGGHEQYF.